One sample yielded the 14 T cell receptor beta chains listed below, sequenced in a study of shared clonotypes between healthy human individuals. CD8 cells classed as naive were CD45RO-negative and positively selected for CCR7, excluding terminally differentiated effector memory CD45RA+ cells. Produced via immunoSEQ multiplex PCR; TCRdb's table is partial and in-frame only. The data show roughly 2,000,000 clones, 80% to 95% seen once. Specimen: naive CD8+ T cells from PBMCs. All receptors derive from a man aged 18-30 years in good health. Some clones in this sample may be carry-over from other donors' samples.

The rearrangement uses TRBV28 and TRBJ1-1, with 8 bases identical to TRBD1. This CDR3 region has 15 residues. V lost 4 bases, J lost 5 bases, and 9 bases stayed unmatched. In germline, CDR1 is MDHEN, CDR2 SYDVKM. The CDR3 reads CASSYPDRVGTEAFF. The DNA of the CDR3 is TGTGCCAGCAGTTACCCGGACAGGGTGGGAACTGAAGCTTTCTTT.

About this clone: Different DNA sequences within this sample yield the same CDR3. This chain connects TRBV7-9 to TRBJ2-2; a weak D match, TRBD2 (5 bases). This CDR3 contains 12 residues. Germline loops: CDR1 SEHNR, CDR2 FQNEAQ (reference sequence). V lost 1 base, J lost 8 bases, and 5 bases lay in between. CDR3 sequence reads: CASSLGTGELFF. DNA of the CDR3: TGTGCCAGCAGCTTAGGGACTGGGGAGCTGTTTTTT.

The CDR3 loop is CASSSQLGYQETQYF. The CDR3 nucleotides read TGTGCCAGCAGCAGTCAACTGGGGTACCAAGAGACCCAGTACTTC. This chain links TRBV7-9 with TRBJ2-5; D remains unclear. This CDR3 is 15 amino acids long. Germline-derived CDR1 and CDR2 are SEHNR and FQNEAQ (reference sequence). The V gene lost 5 bases and the J gene lost 0 bases, with 13 bases spanning the gap. The complete variable domain, with remaining parts taken from reference TRBV7-9 and TRBJ2-5, reads DTGVSQNPRHKITKRGQNVTFRCDPISEHNRLYWYRQTLGQGPEFLTYFQNEAQLEKSRLLSDRFSAERPKGSFSTLEIQRTEQGDSAMYLCASSSQLGYQETQYFGPGTRLLVL.

This chain uses TRBV4-3 with TRBJ2-6; TRBD1 might be the D (6 bases). The CDR3 spans 16 residues. Germline V lookup: CDR1 LGHNA, CDR2 YSLEER. Trimming shortened V by 4 bases and J by 8 bases, and 18 bases separated the two germline ends. CDR3 coding DNA: TGCGCCAGCAGCCCTACCACAGGGTTCGGGTCCAACGTCCTGACTTTC. It specifies CASSPTTGFGSNVLTF.

V gene TRBV28 combines with J gene TRBJ1-5; D remains ambiguous. CDR1 MDHEN and CDR2 SYDVKM come from the germline V gene. V was clipped by 3 bases and J by 6 bases, with 9 bases between them. CDR3 size: 13 residues. In DNA, the CDR3 is TGTGCCAGCAGTTTTGGGGAGATTCAGCCCCAGCATTTT. It encodes CASSFGEIQPQHF.

V and J are TRBV27 and TRBJ2-3; D gene uncertain. The germline V gene encodes CDR1 MNHEY and CDR2 SMNVEV (reference sequence). CDR3 length: 14 residues. Trimming removed 5 bases at V and 6 bases at J, with 15 bases between. The CDR3 spells CASSLFPPRDTQYF. Written as DNA, the CDR3 is TGTGCCAGCAGTCTCTTCCCTCCCAGGGATACGCAGTATTTT.

The J gene is TRBJ2-1, the V gene TRBV7-2, with 10 bases fitting TRBD2. V was pared by 6 bases and J by 0 bases, with 5 bases of the junction left unmatched. CDR3 size: 16 residues. Germline CDR1 is SGHTA and CDR2 is FQGNSA. The CDR3 is CASSFPSGSSYNEQFF. CDR3 DNA sequence: TGTGCCAGCAGTTTTCCTAGCGGGAGCTCCTACAATGAGCAGTTCTTC. Together with reference TRBV7-2 and TRBJ2-1, the CDR3 gives the full variable domain: GAGVSQSPSNKVTEKGKDVELRCDPISGHTALYWYRQSLGQGLEFLIYFQGNSAPDKSGLPSDRFSAERTGGSVSTLTIQRTQQEDSAVYLCASSFPSGSSYNEQFFGPGTRLTVL.

The chain is built from TRBV2 and TRBJ2-5; no reliable D call. CDR1 and CDR2 from the germline V gene are SNHLY and FYNNEI. The CDR3 runs 13 residues. The V end lost 10 bases, the J end lost 2 bases, and 14 bases lay between the germline ends. CDR3 sequence: CATGDTFQETQYF. The CDR3 bases are TGTGCCACCGGCGACACCTTTCAAGAGACCCAGTACTTC.

This clone was detected once. V and J are TRBV9 and TRBJ2-3; no firm D call. Between the trimmed V and J ends, which lost 4 bases and 9 bases, there was a span of 12 bases. The CDR3 extends over 12 amino acids. The germline gives CDR1 SGDLS, CDR2 YYNGEE. The CDR3 bases are TGTGCCAGCAGCCCTCGCGTGGGGACGCAGTATTTT. Amino acids: CASSPRVGTQYF.

The chain joins TRBV5-1 to TRBJ1-2, with D maybe TRBD1 (6 bases). V lost 4 bases to trimming and J lost 7 bases, with 14 bases between them. This CDR3 is built from 13 residues. CDR1 is SGHRS, CDR2 YFSETQ, per germline. The CDR3 bases are TGCGCCAGCAGCGACATGGACAGTCTTGGCTACACCTTC. It yields the protein CASSDMDSLGYTF.

V gene TRBV6-6 combines with J gene TRBJ1-2, with D possibly matching TRBD1 (5 bases). Looked up from germline, CDR1 is MNHNY and CDR2 is SVGAGI (reference sequence). V lost 0 bases and J 14 bases, leaving 13 bases between the germline ends. The CDR3 runs to 12 residues. CDR3 nucleotide sequence: TGTGCCAGCAGTTACTCGGGCAGGGCGATAACCTTC. Translation gives CASSYSGRAITF.

V and J are TRBV27 and TRBJ2-1; the D gene is possibly TRBD1 (6 bases). V shed 1 base and J shed 2 bases, with 9 bases lying between them. The V gene's germline CDR1 is MNHEY and CDR2 SMNVEV (reference sequence). The CDR3 is made up of 15 amino acids. The CDR3 sequence is CASSLYRVPYNEQFF. Here the CDR3 DNA reads TGTGCCAGCAGTTTATACAGGGTCCCCTACAATGAGCAGTTCTTC.

The rearrangement links TRBV7-9 to TRBJ2-7; a possible D gene is TRBD1 (6 bases). The CDR3 contains 14 residues. Germline V gene data show CDR1 as SEHNR and CDR2 as FQNEAQ (reference sequence). Trimming stripped 5 bases from V and 1 base from J, with 12 bases between. DNA for the CDR3: TGTGCCAGCAGCCAGGGGCTAAAATCCTACGAGCAGTACTTC. Translation: CASSQGLKSYEQYF. Full variable domain (remainder filled in from reference TRBV7-9 and TRBJ2-7): DTGVSQNPRHKITKRGQNVTFRCDPISEHNRLYWYRQTLGQGPEFLTYFQNEAQLEKSRLLSDRFSAERPKGSFSTLEIQRTEQGDSAMYLCASSQGLKSYEQYFGPGTRLTVT.

Points on this clone: The sample has other DNA sequences that encode this CDR3 too. The chain carries TRBV19 and TRBJ1-1; a possible D gene is TRBD1 (6 bases). The V end was cut by 4 bases, the J end by 1 base, with 10 bases between. From germline, CDR1 is LNHDA and CDR2 SQIVND (reference sequence). The CDR3 consists of 14 residues. The CDR3 is CASSTHRENTEAFF. The CDR3 coding sequence is TGTGCCAGTAGTACCCACAGGGAGAACACTGAAGCTTTCTTT.